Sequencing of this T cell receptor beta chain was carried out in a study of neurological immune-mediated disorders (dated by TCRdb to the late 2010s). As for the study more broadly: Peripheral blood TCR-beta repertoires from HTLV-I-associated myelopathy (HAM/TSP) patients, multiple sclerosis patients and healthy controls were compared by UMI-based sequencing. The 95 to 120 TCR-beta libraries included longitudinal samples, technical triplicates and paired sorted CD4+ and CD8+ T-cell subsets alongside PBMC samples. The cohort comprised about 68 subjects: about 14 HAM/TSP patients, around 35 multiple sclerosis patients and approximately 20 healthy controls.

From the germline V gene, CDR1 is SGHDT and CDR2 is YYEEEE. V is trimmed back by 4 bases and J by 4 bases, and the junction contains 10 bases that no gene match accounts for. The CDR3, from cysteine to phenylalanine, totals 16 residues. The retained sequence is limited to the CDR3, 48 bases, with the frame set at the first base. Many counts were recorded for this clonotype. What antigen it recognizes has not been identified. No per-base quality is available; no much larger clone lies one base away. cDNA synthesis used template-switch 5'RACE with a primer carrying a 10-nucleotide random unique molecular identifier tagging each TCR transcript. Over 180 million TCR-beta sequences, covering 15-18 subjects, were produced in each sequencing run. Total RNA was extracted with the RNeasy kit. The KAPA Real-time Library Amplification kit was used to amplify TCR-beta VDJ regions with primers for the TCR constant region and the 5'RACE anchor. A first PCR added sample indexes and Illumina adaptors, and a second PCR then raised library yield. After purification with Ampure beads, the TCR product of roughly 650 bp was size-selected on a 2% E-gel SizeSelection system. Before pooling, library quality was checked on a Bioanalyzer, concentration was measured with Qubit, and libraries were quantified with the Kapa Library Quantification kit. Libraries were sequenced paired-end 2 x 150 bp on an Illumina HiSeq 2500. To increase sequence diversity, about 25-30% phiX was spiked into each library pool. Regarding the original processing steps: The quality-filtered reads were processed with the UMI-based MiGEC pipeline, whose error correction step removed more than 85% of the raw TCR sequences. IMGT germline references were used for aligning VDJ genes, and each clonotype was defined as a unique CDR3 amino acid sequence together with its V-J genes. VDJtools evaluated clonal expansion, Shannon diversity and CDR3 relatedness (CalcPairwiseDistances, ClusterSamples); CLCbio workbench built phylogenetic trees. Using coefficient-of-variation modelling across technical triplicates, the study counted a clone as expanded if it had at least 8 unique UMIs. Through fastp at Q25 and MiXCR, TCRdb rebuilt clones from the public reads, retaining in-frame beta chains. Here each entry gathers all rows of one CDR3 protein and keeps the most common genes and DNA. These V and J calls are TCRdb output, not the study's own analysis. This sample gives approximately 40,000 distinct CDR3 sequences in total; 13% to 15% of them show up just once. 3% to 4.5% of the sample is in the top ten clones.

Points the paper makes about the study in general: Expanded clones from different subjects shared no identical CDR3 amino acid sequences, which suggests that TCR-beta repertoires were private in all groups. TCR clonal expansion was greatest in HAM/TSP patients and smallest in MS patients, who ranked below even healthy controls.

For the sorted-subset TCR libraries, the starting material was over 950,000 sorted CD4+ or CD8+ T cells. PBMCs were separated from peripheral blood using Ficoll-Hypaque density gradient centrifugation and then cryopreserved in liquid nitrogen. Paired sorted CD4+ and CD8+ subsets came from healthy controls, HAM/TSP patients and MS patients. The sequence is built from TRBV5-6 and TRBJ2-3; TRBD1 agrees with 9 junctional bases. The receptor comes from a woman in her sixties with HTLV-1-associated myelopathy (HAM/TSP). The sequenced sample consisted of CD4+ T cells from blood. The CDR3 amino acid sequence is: CASSPAGQGVADTQYF. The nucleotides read TGTGCCAGCAGCCCTGCGGGACAGGGAGTTGCAGATACGCAGTATTTT.